This entry describes one T cell receptor (beta chain). Its antigen is currently unknown. The sample is drawn from a study of cytomegalovirus exposure and HLA in healthy donors. The study's findings and limits: Reportedly, a later analysis found an Asian-associated ancestry cluster had fewer N-insertions than the roughly 700-donor mean. Most of the CMV-associated TCR beta chains (in a later analysis) appeared to be HLA-restricted.

Primers for the PCR totalled 60 Vbeta and 13 Jbeta. Libraries were prepared by immunoSEQ multiplex PCR; TCRdb keeps only in-frame clonotypes and omits some of them. Altogether about 130,000 clones are present, 81% being singletons, with the ten largest covering about 0.71%. The origin of this receptor is a man aged 18-30 years in good health and CMV-seronegative. Sequencing was performed on PBMCs.

The CDR3 here is CASSQPLSRMNTEAFF. The DNA for the CDR3 is TGTGCCAGCAGCCAACCTTTATCGAGGATGAACACTGAAGCTTTCTTT. J is TRBJ1-1 and V is TRBV2; D unresolved. Germline V lookup: CDR1 SNHLY, CDR2 FYNNEI. The CDR3 consists of 16 residues. V was cut by 6 bases and J by 0 bases, with 17 bases left in between.